Given below is one T cell receptor beta chain in context. V was shortened by 5 bases and J by 6 bases, with 17 bases between the two germline ends. The germline CDR1 and CDR2 sequences are SGHAT and FQNNGV. The CDR3 runs 15 residues. These data originate in a study of T-cell reconstitution after alpha-beta-depleted transplantation in children. TCRbeta library construction was performed incorporating unique molecular identifiers. One entry per CDR3 protein, called by TCRdb with MiXCR from the PCR reads. Among about 540,000 distinct CDR3 sequences listed, approximately 20% were seen once. This sample comprised PBMCs from the stem cell graft donor, obtained from the stem cell graft. This clonotype was obtained from a human donor who donated a stem cell graft to a child with acute lymphoblastic leukemia. The V and J genes are TRBV11-2 and TRBJ2-1; D not certain. The CDR3 reads CASSTVRGAPNEQFF. The CDR3 DNA sequence: TGTGCCAGCAGCACCGTCCGCGGAGCGCCCAATGAGCAGTTCTTC.